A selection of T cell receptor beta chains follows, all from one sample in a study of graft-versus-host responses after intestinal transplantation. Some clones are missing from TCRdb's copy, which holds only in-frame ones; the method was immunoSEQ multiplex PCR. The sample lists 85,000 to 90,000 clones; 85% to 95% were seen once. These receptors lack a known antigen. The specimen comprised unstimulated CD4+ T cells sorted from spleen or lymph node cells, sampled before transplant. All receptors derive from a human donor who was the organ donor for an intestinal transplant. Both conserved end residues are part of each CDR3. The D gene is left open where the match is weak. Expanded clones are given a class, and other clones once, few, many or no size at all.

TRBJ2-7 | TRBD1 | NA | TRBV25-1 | TGTGCCAGCAGTGCCCGACAGGGATCCTACGAGCAGTACTTC | CASSARQGSYEQYF
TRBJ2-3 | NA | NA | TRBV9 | TGTGCCAGCAGCGGGGGACCGGGACTCCGCACAGATACGCAGTATTTT | CASSGGPGLRTDTQYF
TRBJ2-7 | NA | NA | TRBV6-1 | TGTGCCAGCAGGAATGTCAGTTTCTCCTACGAGCAGTACTTC | CASRNVSFSYEQYF
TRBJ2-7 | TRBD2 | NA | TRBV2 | TGTGCCAGCAAAAAGCGGGGATTCTACGAGCAGTACTTC | CASKKRGFYEQYF
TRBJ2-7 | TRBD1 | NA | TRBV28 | TGTGCCAGCAGTTTGACAGGGGGAGACGAGCAGTACTTC | CASSLTGGDEQYF
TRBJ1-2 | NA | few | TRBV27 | TGTGCCAGCAGTCCCACATATACAGACTATGGCTACACCTTC | CASSPTYTDYGYTF
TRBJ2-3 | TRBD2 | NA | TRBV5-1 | TGCGCCAGCAGCGTACTAGCGGGGGAGAGCACAGATACGCAGTATTTT | CASSVLAGESTDTQYF
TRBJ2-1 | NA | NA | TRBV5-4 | TGTGCCAGCACCCCGACAGCCTCCTACAATGAGCAGTTCTTC | CASTPTASYNEQFF
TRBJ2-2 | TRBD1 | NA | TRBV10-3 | TGTGCCACGACGGGACAGGGCGACATCGGGGAGCTGTTTTTT | CATTGQGDIGELFF
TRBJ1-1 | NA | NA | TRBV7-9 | TGTGCCAGCAGCTCAAGGCGTCGGGGGACTGAAGCTTTCTTT | CASSSRRRGTEAFF
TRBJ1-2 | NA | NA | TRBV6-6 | TGTGCCAGCAGCCCGGGCCGACAGTACTATGGCTACACCTTC | CASSPGRQYYGYTF
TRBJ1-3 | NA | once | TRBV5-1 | TGCGCCAGCACCTATGGCCCGGGATCTGGAAACACCATATATTTT | CASTYGPGSGNTIYF
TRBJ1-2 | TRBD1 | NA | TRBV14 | TGTGCCAGCAGCCAAGGGGGGCAGGGGGCGAACTATGGCTACACCTTC | CASSQGGQGANYGYTF
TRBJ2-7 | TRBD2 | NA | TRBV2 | TGTGCCAGCAGGACCGGGACTAGCGCCTACGAGCAGTACTTC | CASRTGTSAYEQYF
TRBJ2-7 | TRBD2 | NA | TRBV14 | TGTGCCAGCAGCCCGCTCGGCGGGAGTCCCTACGAGCAGTACTTC | CASSPLGGSPYEQYF
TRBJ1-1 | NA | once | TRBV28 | TGTGCCAGCAGTTTTTCTCGGGGAGTGAACACTGAAGCTTTCTTT | CASSFSRGVNTEAFF
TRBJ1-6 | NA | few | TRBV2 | TGTGCCAGCAGTGAGGGGCTCCCGAGAAGTCTCCACTTT | CASSEGLPRSLHF
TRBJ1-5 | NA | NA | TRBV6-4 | TGTGCCAGCAGTGAGGGAACAGGACCTCTCCAGCCCCAGCATTTT | CASSEGTGPLQPQHF